Listed here are 32 T cell receptor beta chains from one sample, sequenced in a study of T cell responses to AZD1222 COVID-19 vaccine. Sequencing used immunoSEQ multiplex PCR; TCRdb keeps in-frame clones, though not all of them. The sample records some 150,000 clones, approximately 88% being singletons. The specimen was peripheral blood, collected on day 0 of AZD1222 vaccination. These receptor sequences come from an adult in good health.

The J gene is TRBJ2-1, the V gene TRBV5-1; 8 nucleotides match TRBD2. CDR1 SGHRS and CDR2 YFSETQ come from the germline V gene. The J segment lost 1 base and the V segment lost 4 bases, leaving 7 bases of the junction unmatched. This CDR3 contains 16 residues. CDR3 residues: CASSSGSARSYNEQFF. The DNA for the CDR3 is TGCGCCAGCAGCAGCGGGAGCGCCAGGTCCTACAATGAGCAGTTCTTC.

The chain joins TRBV28 to TRBJ1-1; TRBD1 is a possible D gene (6 bases). Germline CDR1 and CDR2: MDHEN and SYDVKM. V was pared by 2 bases and J by 7 bases, with 17 bases between. This CDR3 has 15 residues. CDR3 residues: CASSLIRTGQDEAFF. In DNA, the CDR3 is TGTGCCAGCAGTTTAATTAGAACAGGGCAGGATGAAGCTTTCTTT.

This clone appeared a single time. The chain combines TRBV29-1 with TRBJ1-2, with no clear D. The V gene lost 2 bases and the J gene lost 7 bases, with 11 bases spanning the gap. Germline CDR1 is SQVTM and CDR2 is ANQGSEA. The CDR3 totals 12 residues. CDR3 in amino acids: CSVESHQPGYTF. The CDR3 DNA is TGCAGCGTTGAATCCCACCAACCTGGCTACACCTTC. The complete variable domain, with remaining parts taken from reference TRBV29-1 and TRBJ1-2, reads SAVISQKPSRDICQRGTSLTIQCQVDSQVTMMFWYRQQPGQSLTLIATANQGSEATYESGFVIDKFPISRPNLTFSTLTVSNMSPEDSSIYLCSVESHQPGYTFGSGTRLTVV.

The rearrangement links TRBV6-5 to TRBJ1-1; weak D call: TRBD1 (6 bases). The CDR3 contains 14 residues. From germline, CDR1 is MNHEY and CDR2 SVGAGI. V lost 6 bases, J lost 5 bases, and 16 bases lay in between. The CDR3 DNA is TGTGCCAGCAGCTCCGGACAGTCGGGGACTGAAGCTTTCTTT. Residues: CASSSGQSGTEAFF.

The V and J genes are TRBV19 and TRBJ2-3, with 8 bases identical to TRBD2. The CDR3 covers 14 residues. Germline CDR1 and CDR2: LNHDA and SQIVND (reference sequence). Germline trimming cut 3 bases from V and 3 bases from J; bases unmatched to any gene: 2. In DNA, the CDR3 is TGTGCCAGTAGTATTAGCGGGAAAACAGATACGCAGTATTTT. This gives the protein CASSISGKTDTQYF.

This chain joins TRBV7-9 and TRBJ1-2; 11 positions match TRBD1. The trim removed 4 bases at V and 3 bases at J, leaving 4 bases unmatched. This CDR3 has 15 amino acids. CDR1 is SEHNR, CDR2 FQNEAQ, per germline (reference sequence). CDR3 sequence: CASSSGQGAYYGYTF. In DNA, the CDR3 is TGTGCCAGCAGCTCCGGACAGGGGGCATACTATGGCTACACCTTC.

This chain links TRBV5-1 with TRBJ2-5; D unclear. The CDR3 has 12 residues. Per germline, CDR1 SGHRS and CDR2 YFSETQ. The V gene lost 0 bases and the J gene lost 5 bases, with 5 bases spanning the gap. The CDR3 nucleotides read TGCGCCAGCAGCTTGGTAGGGGAGACCCAGTACTTC. Residues: CASSLVGETQYF.

The chain joins TRBV29-1 to TRBJ2-5; D uncertain. The CDR3 consists of 12 residues. Trimming pared 7 bases from V and 4 bases from J, leaving 13 bases between. Germline lookup yields CDR1 SQVTM and CDR2 ANQGSEA. This chain's CDR3 is CSAQPTGETQYF. CDR3 DNA sequence: TGCAGCGCCCAACCGACCGGAGAGACCCAGTACTTC.

This clone was seen once. V gene TRBV7-2 combines with J gene TRBJ2-7; 9 bases match TRBD2. The V gene's germline CDR1 is SGHTA and CDR2 FQGNSA. V lost 0 bases, J lost 7 bases, and 7 bases stayed unmatched. CDR3 size: 15 residues. The CDR3 DNA reads as TGTGCCAGCAGCTTAGCGCTTCTAGCGGGACGGGAGCAGTACTTC. Protein sequence: CASSLALLAGREQYF.

V and J are TRBV7-3 and TRBJ2-7; 7 bases map to TRBD1. The trim removed 5 bases at V and 7 bases at J, leaving 17 bases unmatched. The germline CDR1 and CDR2 sequences are SGHTA and FQGTGA. The CDR3 is made up of 16 amino acids. The CDR3 reads CASSLLTGRVPREQYF. The CDR3 region has the DNA TGTGCCAGCAGCCTATTGACAGGGCGGGTTCCGCGGGAGCAGTACTTC. Variable domain in full (rest from reference TRBV7-3 and TRBJ2-7): GAGVSQTPSNKVTEKGKYVELRCDPISGHTALYWYRQSLGQGPEFLIYFQGTGAADDSGLPNDRFFAVRPEGSVSTLKIQRTERGDSAVYLCASSLLTGRVPREQYFGPGTRLTVT.

The J gene is TRBJ2-2, the V gene TRBV6-5; maybe TRBD1 (6 bases). The CDR3 is 13 residues long. V was pared by 7 bases and J by 3 bases, with 9 bases between. The germline V gene has CDR1 MNHEY and CDR2 SVGAGI. The CDR3 protein is CASTGADTGELFF. In DNA, the CDR3 is TGTGCCAGCACAGGGGCTGACACCGGGGAGCTGTTTTTT.

V gene TRBV9 combines with J gene TRBJ2-3; no clear D. CDR3 length: 18 residues. Between the trimmed V and J ends, which lost 0 bases and 1 base, there was a span of 18 bases. Germline values: CDR1 SGDLS, CDR2 YYNGEE. CDR3 residues: CASSVVKVARRRTDTQYF. The CDR3 DNA reads TGTGCCAGCAGCGTAGTTAAAGTCGCCCGACGTCGCACAGATACGCAGTATTTT.

The chain joins TRBV10-3 to TRBJ1-1; maybe TRBD1 (6 bases). CDR1 is ENHRY, CDR2 SYGVKD, per germline. The CDR3 loop spans 12 amino acids. V lost 7 bases and J lost 10, with 16 bases in between. The CDR3 coding sequence is TGTGCCATCAAGACCGGCGGGGGGCGAGCTTTCTTT. Translation: CAIKTGGGRAFF.

The chain carries TRBV28 and TRBJ2-5; D possibly corresponds to TRBD2 (5 bases). The ends were cut back, 3 bases at V and 4 bases at J, with 6 bases in the middle. In germline, CDR1 is MDHEN, CDR2 SYDVKM. The length of the CDR3 is 12 residues. CDR3: CASSLDLETQYF. DNA of the CDR3: TGTGCCAGCAGTTTGGACTTAGAGACCCAGTACTTC.

The V gene is TRBV7-2, the J gene TRBJ1-2; 9 positions match TRBD1. Trimming at V came to 7 bases and at J to 7 bases, leaving 19 bases not matched to a gene. Germline loops: CDR1 SGHTA, CDR2 FQGNSA. CDR3 length: 17 amino acids. CDR3: CASNIGQGSMRFGGYTF. The DNA of the CDR3 is TGTGCCAGCAACATCGGACAGGGGTCGATGCGGTTTGGTGGCTACACCTTC.

The chain links TRBV6-5 to TRBJ2-5; D not certain. Germline lookup yields CDR1 MNHEY and CDR2 SVGAGI. This CDR3 has 14 amino acids. Trimming cost V 2 bases and J 1 base, with 8 bases left between them. This CDR3 reads CASSYMATQETQYF. The CDR3 DNA sequence: TGTGCCAGCAGTTACATGGCGACCCAAGAGACCCAGTACTTC.

The chain is built from TRBV25-1 and TRBJ2-3; the match to TRBD1 covers 8 bases. J gave up 3 bases and V 5 bases, and 7 bases lay outside the gene matches. Germline V gene lookup returns CDR1 MGHDK and CDR2 SYGVNS. This CDR3 has 15 amino acids. CDR3 residues: CASSRSGGRTDTQYF. Written as DNA, the CDR3 is TGTGCCAGCAGTCGCTCAGGGGGCAGGACAGATACGCAGTATTTT.

The rearrangement links TRBV7-3 to TRBJ2-3; 9 bases match TRBD2. The CDR3 runs to 15 residues. Looked up from germline, CDR1 is SGHTA and CDR2 is FQGTGA. V was pared by 3 bases and J by 1 base, with 2 bases of the junction left unmatched. CDR3 loop: CASSFSSGGTDTQYF. For the CDR3, the DNA is TGTGCCAGCAGCTTCTCTAGCGGGGGCACAGATACGCAGTATTTT.

This sequence joins TRBV19 and TRBJ2-1, with unresolved D. The CDR3 is 15 amino acids. Between the trimmed V and J ends, which lost 4 bases and 0 bases, there was a span of 10 bases. The germline V gene has CDR1 LNHDA and CDR2 SQIVND (reference sequence). CDR3 in DNA: TGTGCCAGTAGTACCTCCCTGAGCTCCTACAATGAGCAGTTCTTC. This gives the protein CASSTSLSSYNEQFF.

The chain uses TRBV9 and TRBJ1-1; D is unresolved. Germline CDR1 SGDLS, CDR2 YYNGEE. The CDR3 covers 14 residues. The V end lost 0 bases, the J end lost 0 bases, and 6 bases lay between the germline ends. The CDR3 is CASSVGVMNTEAFF. Written as DNA, the CDR3 is TGTGCCAGCAGCGTAGGAGTCATGAACACTGAAGCTTTCTTT.

The chain is built from TRBV6-5 and TRBJ1-1; maybe TRBD1 (5 bases). Germline lookup yields CDR1 MNHEY and CDR2 SVGAGI. V was clipped by 5 bases and J by 1 base, with 11 bases between them. The CDR3 runs to 14 residues. The CDR3 reads CASSKEGKNTEAFF. The CDR3 DNA follows: TGTGCCAGCAGTAAGGAGGGGAAGAACACTGAAGCTTTCTTT.

This rearrangement joins TRBV3-1 (or the pseudogene TRBV3-2) to TRBJ1-1; tentative D call: TRBD1 (5 bases). Germline V gene data show CDR1 as LGHDT and CDR2 as YNNKEL (reference sequence). The CDR3 consists of 13 residues. V dropped 8 bases and J dropped 4 bases, with 14 bases sitting between them. The CDR3 is CASFLSGGTEAFF. CDR3 DNA sequence: TGTGCCAGCTTCCTTTCGGGGGGCACTGAAGCTTTCTTT.

The V call is TRBV12-3 or TRBV12-4, the J call TRBJ1-2, with 8 bases matching TRBD1. The CDR3 is 13 amino acids. V shed 3 bases, J shed 9 bases, and the junction held 6 bases outside the gene matches. The CDR3 here is CASSLTGAPSYTF. The CDR3 DNA sequence: TGTGCCAGCAGTTTGACAGGGGCCCCCAGCTACACCTTC.

This chain joins TRBV24-1 and TRBJ2-2, with 7 bases identical to TRBD2. The CDR3 consists of 16 residues. J gave up 5 bases and V 3 bases, and 8 bases lay outside the gene matches. Germline V gene data show CDR1 as KGHDR and CDR2 as SFDVKD. The DNA of the CDR3 is TGTGCCACCAGTGATGCGTCTAGCGGACGTACCGGGGAGCTGTTTTTT. This codes for CATSDASSGRTGELFF.

The chain couples TRBV5-5 to TRBJ2-7, with 7 nucleotides matching TRBD1. The V gene end was trimmed by 4 bases and the J gene end by 5 bases; junction bases not matched to a gene: 9. The germline CDR1 and CDR2 sequences are SGHKS and YYEKEE (reference sequence). The CDR3 is 14 amino acids. The CDR3 DNA is TGTGCCAGCAGCAGGGACAGCCTAACCGACGAGCAGTACTTC. It specifies CASSRDSLTDEQYF.

The gene calls are TRBV5-1 and TRBJ2-1, with TRBD2 matching 12 bases. This CDR3 spans 13 amino acids. Losses at the gene ends were 0 bases for V and 15 bases for J; bases not matched to a gene: 4. Per the germline V gene, CDR1 is SGHRS and CDR2 is YFSETQ. DNA of the CDR3: TGCGCCAGCAGCTTGGGGACTAGCGGGACGTCGTTCTTC. This translates into CASSLGTSGTSFF. Complete variable domain (other parts from reference TRBV5-1 and TRBJ2-1): KAGVTQTPRYLIKTRGQQVTLSCSPISGHRSVSWYQQTPGQGLQFLFEYFSETQRNKGNFPGRFSGRQFSNSRSEMNVSTLELGDSALYLCASSLGTSGTSFFGPGTRLTVL.

This CDR3 reads CASSPWALGTNSYEQYF. Written as DNA, the CDR3 is TGTGCCAGCAGCCCCTGGGCCCTGGGGACGAACTCCTACGAGCAGTACTTC. The chain links TRBV14 to TRBJ2-7; D may match TRBD1 or TRBD2 (5 bases each). The CDR3 loop spans 17 amino acids. Trimming removed 4 bases at V and 0 bases at J, with 19 bases between. Per the germline V gene, CDR1 is SGHDN and CDR2 is FVKESK.

This chain joins TRBV5-1 and TRBJ1-4, with TRBD1 matching 10 bases. CDR1 is SGHRS, CDR2 YFSETQ, per germline. The length of the CDR3 is 14 residues. After removal of 2 bases from V and 8 bases from J, the junction contained 3 bases not matched to a gene. The CDR3 here is CASSFAGQGEKLFF. The CDR3 DNA reads as TGCGCCAGCAGCTTCGCGGGACAGGGGGAAAAACTGTTTTTT.

This clone was seen once. The chain uses TRBV5-4 and TRBJ1-1; D ambiguous. Germline loops: CDR1 SGHNT, CDR2 YYREEE (reference sequence). CDR3 length equals 15 residues. The V end lost 6 bases, the J end lost 1 base, and 16 bases lay between the germline ends. CDR3 loop: CASTFRVRANTEAFF. The CDR3 DNA reads as TGTGCCAGCACCTTTAGAGTTAGGGCGAACACTGAAGCTTTCTTT. The complete variable domain, with remaining parts taken from reference TRBV5-4 and TRBJ1-1, reads ETGVTQSPTHLIKTRGQQVTLRCSSQSGHNTVSWYQQALGQGPQFIFQYYREEENGRGNFPPRFSGLQFPNYSSELNVNALELDDSALYLCASTFRVRANTEAFFGQGTRLTVV.

V is TRBV13 and J is TRBJ2-7, with unresolved D. Trimming took 6 bases from V and 9 from J, leaving 18 bases between them. The germline CDR1 and CDR2 sequences are PRHDT and FYEKMQ (reference sequence). This CDR3 has 13 residues. CDR3 region: CASSTDNLRGQYF. The DNA for the CDR3 is TGTGCCAGCAGTACCGACAACCTACGCGGGCAGTACTTC.

The chain has TRBV12-3 or TRBV12-4 and TRBJ1-5; no firm D call. This CDR3 contains 13 residues. V gave up 5 bases and J gave up 5 bases, with 10 bases separating them. The CDR3 is CASSPGKHQPQHF. The CDR3 region has the DNA TGTGCCAGCAGTCCCGGGAAGCATCAGCCCCAGCATTTT.

The chain is built from TRBV6-1 and TRBJ2-1; 7 nucleotides agree with TRBD2. Germline V gene lookup returns CDR1 MNHNS and CDR2 SASEGT. The CDR3 spans 12 residues. The V and J ends lost 3 bases and 12 bases, in that order; junction bases with no gene match: 5. The CDR3 sequence is CASSDRSGGQFF. The CDR3 nucleotides are TGTGCCAGCAGTGATCGGTCGGGGGGGCAGTTCTTC.